The rows below give T cell receptor beta chains drawn from one sample of a study of blood T cell repertoires in COVID-19. Data came from immunoSEQ multiplex PCR; TCRdb stores just in-frame clones and leaves some out. The sample has 50,000 to 70,000 clones, roughly 76% seen once. Sequences were obtained from peripheral blood. The receptors originated from a man aged 45-60 years with active or convalescent COVID-19. Each CDR3 is given with its conserved first and last residue. Each record gives: V gene, J gene, D gene, clone size, CDR3 protein, CDR3 DNA. D genes are given only for firm matches. Size is stated for part of the rows, as once, few or many counts, or as a class when the clone is expanded.

V gene: TRBV5-1
J gene: TRBJ2-2
D gene: .
clone size: .
CDR3 protein: CASSLVSLGELFF
CDR3 DNA: TGCGCCAGCAGCTTGGTCTCACTCGGGGAGCTGTTTTTT

V gene: TRBV9
J gene: TRBJ1-2
D gene: .
clone size: .
CDR3 protein: CASSPTPVFDYGYTF
CDR3 DNA: TGTGCCAGCAGCCCTACCCCCGTTTTTGACTATGGCTACACCTTC

V gene: TRBV5-8
J gene: TRBJ1-5
D gene: .
clone size: .
CDR3 protein: CASSLEVAQPQHF
CDR3 DNA: TGTGCCAGCAGCTTGGAGGTAGCGCAGCCCCAGCATTTT

V gene: TRBV29-1
J gene: TRBJ2-7
D gene: TRBD1
clone size: few
CDR3 protein: CSVERVQGAGEYF
CDR3 DNA: TGCAGCGTTGAACGGGTACAGGGGGCGGGAGAGTACTTC

V gene: TRBV18
J gene: TRBJ1-1
D gene: .
clone size: once
CDR3 protein: CASSPSRAGDTEAFF
CDR3 DNA: TGTGCCAGCTCACCGAGCAGGGCGGGGGACACTGAAGCTTTCTTT

V gene: TRBV9
J gene: TRBJ2-5
D gene: TRBD1
clone size: few
CDR3 protein: CASSVGVGQVETQYF
CDR3 DNA: TGTGCCAGCAGCGTAGGCGTAGGACAGGTAGAGACCCAGTACTTC

V gene: TRBV6-5
J gene: TRBJ1-2
D gene: .
clone size: few
CDR3 protein: CASKPPLPGYGYTF
CDR3 DNA: TGTGCCAGCAAACCACCCCTCCCAGGGTATGGCTACACCTTC

V gene: TRBV12-5
J gene: TRBJ2-5
D gene: .
clone size: few
CDR3 protein: CASGFRDNPQETQYF
CDR3 DNA: TGTGCTAGTGGCTTCCGGGACAATCCTCAAGAGACCCAGTACTTC

V gene: TRBV7-2
J gene: TRBJ1-2
D gene: .
clone size: .
CDR3 protein: CASSPSGGVLANYGYTF
CDR3 DNA: TGTGCCAGCAGCCCATCGGGGGGAGTTTTAGCTAACTATGGCTACACCTTC

V gene: TRBV12-3/TRBV12-4
J gene: TRBJ2-1
D gene: .
clone size: .
CDR3 protein: CASTEGGGTVF
CDR3 DNA: TGTGCCAGCACCGAAGGGGGGGGAACAGTCTTC

V gene: TRBV4-2
J gene: TRBJ1-4
D gene: .
clone size: .
CDR3 protein: CASSLYFNEKLFF
CDR3 DNA: TGTGCCAGCAGCCTTTATTTTAATGAAAAACTGTTTTTT

V gene: TRBV6-6
J gene: TRBJ1-2
D gene: .
clone size: .
CDR3 protein: CASSYAGTPPYTF
CDR3 DNA: TGTGCCAGCAGTTACGCCGGGACTCCCCCTTATACCTTC

V gene: TRBV5-1
J gene: TRBJ1-2
D gene: .
clone size: .
CDR3 protein: CASSPAGEGGYTF
CDR3 DNA: TGCGCCAGCAGCCCGGCCGGGGAAGGCGGCTACACCTTC

V gene: TRBV3-1/TRBV3-2
J gene: TRBJ1-2
D gene: .
clone size: .
CDR3 protein: CASRSDAGGYTF
CDR3 DNA: TGTGCCAGCAGATCGGACGCGGGGGGCTACACCTTC

V gene: TRBV7-2
J gene: TRBJ2-3
D gene: TRBD2
clone size: .
CDR3 protein: CASSTPTSGRDTQYF
CDR3 DNA: TGTGCCAGCAGCACCCCGACTAGCGGGAGAGATACGCAGTATTTT

V gene: TRBV7-9
J gene: TRBJ1-2
D gene: TRBD1
clone size: .
CDR3 protein: CASSLEGQEDGYTF
CDR3 DNA: TGTGCCAGCAGCTTAGAGGGACAGGAGGATGGCTACACCTTC

V gene: TRBV9
J gene: TRBJ2-7
D gene: TRBD1
clone size: .
CDR3 protein: CASSGQGRPSYEQYF
CDR3 DNA: TGTGCCAGCAGCGGACAGGGACGGCCGTCCTACGAGCAGTACTTC

V gene: TRBV11-3
J gene: TRBJ2-2
D gene: TRBD1
clone size: .
CDR3 protein: CASSRQGESTGELFF
CDR3 DNA: TGTGCCAGCAGCCGACAGGGGGAGAGCACCGGGGAGCTGTTTTTT

V gene: TRBV30
J gene: TRBJ2-4
D gene: TRBD2
clone size: .
CDR3 protein: CAWSVPLAGKNIQYF
CDR3 DNA: TGTGCCTGGAGTGTGCCTCTAGCGGGAAAAAACATTCAGTACTTC

V gene: TRBV27
J gene: TRBJ2-3
D gene: TRBD2
clone size: .
CDR3 protein: CASSLVAGAPDTQYF
CDR3 DNA: TGTGCCAGCAGTTTAGTAGCGGGGGCCCCCGATACGCAGTATTTT

V gene: TRBV28
J gene: TRBJ1-1
D gene: TRBD1
clone size: .
CDR3 protein: CASSPGTAIEAFF
CDR3 DNA: TGTGCCAGCAGTCCGGGGACAGCAATTGAAGCTTTCTTT

V gene: TRBV29-1
J gene: TRBJ2-2
D gene: TRBD2
clone size: few
CDR3 protein: CSVGPSGVTGELFF
CDR3 DNA: TGCAGCGTGGGGCCTAGCGGAGTCACCGGGGAGCTGTTTTTT

V gene: TRBV19
J gene: TRBJ2-5
D gene: TRBD1
clone size: .
CDR3 protein: CASSIREGQGIVAQYF
CDR3 DNA: TGTGCCAGTAGTATAAGGGAGGGACAGGGGATCGTGGCCCAGTACTTC

V gene: TRBV19
J gene: TRBJ1-1
D gene: TRBD1
clone size: few
CDR3 protein: CASRDRDPGEAFF
CDR3 DNA: TGTGCCAGCCGGGACAGGGACCCAGGGGAAGCTTTCTTT

V gene: TRBV1
J gene: TRBJ2-3
D gene: .
clone size: .
CDR3 protein: CTSSQVIASGDTDTQYF
CDR3 DNA: TGCACCAGCAGCCAAGTGATAGCTAGCGGGGACACAGATACGCAGTATTTT

V gene: TRBV7-6
J gene: TRBJ2-1
D gene: .
clone size: .
CDR3 protein: CASSLSSNLLNEQFF
CDR3 DNA: TGTGCCAGCAGCCTAAGCTCGAACCTCCTCAATGAGCAGTTCTTC

V gene: TRBV7-2
J gene: TRBJ2-7
D gene: TRBD2
clone size: .
CDR3 protein: CASSPSSSGSSYEQYF
CDR3 DNA: TGTGCCAGCAGCCCGAGTTCTAGCGGGAGCTCCTACGAGCAGTACTTC

V gene: TRBV11-1
J gene: TRBJ2-7
D gene: TRBD2
clone size: .
CDR3 protein: CASSRESTSAHEQYF
CDR3 DNA: TGTGCCAGCAGCCGCGAGTCGACTAGCGCCCACGAGCAGTACTTC

V gene: TRBV7-9
J gene: TRBJ1-2
D gene: .
clone size: few
CDR3 protein: CASSLRQNYGYTF
CDR3 DNA: TGTGCCAGCAGCTTGCGACAAAACTATGGCTACACCTTC

V gene: TRBV7-9
J gene: TRBJ2-7
D gene: TRBD2
clone size: .
CDR3 protein: CASSSTSDEQYF
CDR3 DNA: TGTGCCAGCAGCTCAACTAGCGACGAGCAGTACTTC

V gene: TRBV7-9
J gene: TRBJ1-6
D gene: .
clone size: .
CDR3 protein: CASSLDYVGSSPLHF
CDR3 DNA: TGTGCCAGCAGCTTAGATTATGTCGGGAGTTCACCCCTCCACTTT

V gene: TRBV7-8
J gene: TRBJ2-2
D gene: .
clone size: .
CDR3 protein: CASSLVAGGELFF
CDR3 DNA: TGTGCCAGCAGCTTAGTAGCCGGGGGGGAGCTGTTTTTT

V gene: TRBV19
J gene: TRBJ2-3
D gene: TRBD2
clone size: .
CDR3 protein: CASSIGSSGRTDTQYF
CDR3 DNA: TGTGCCAGTAGTATCGGCTCTAGCGGGAGGACAGATACGCAGTATTTT

V gene: TRBV19
J gene: TRBJ1-4
D gene: .
clone size: .
CDR3 protein: CAASDGAQAKLFF
CDR3 DNA: TGTGCCGCAAGTGATGGGGCCCAGGCAAAACTGTTTTTT

V gene: TRBV18
J gene: TRBJ2-1
D gene: TRBD2
clone size: .
CDR3 protein: CASSPPTSGGLREQFF
CDR3 DNA: TGTGCCAGCTCACCCCCGACTAGCGGGGGTTTGAGGGAGCAGTTCTTC

V gene: TRBV10-3
J gene: TRBJ2-7
D gene: .
clone size: few
CDR3 protein: CAISEDEGLSEQYF
CDR3 DNA: TGTGCCATCAGTGAAGACGAGGGACTTTCGGAGCAGTACTTC

V gene: TRBV9
J gene: TRBJ2-1
D gene: TRBD1
clone size: .
CDR3 protein: CASSRTGFEQFF
CDR3 DNA: TGTGCCAGCAGCCGGACAGGGTTTGAGCAGTTCTTC

V gene: TRBV9
J gene: TRBJ2-7
D gene: TRBD2
clone size: .
CDR3 protein: CASSVGLAYEQYF
CDR3 DNA: TGTGCCAGCAGCGTGGGACTAGCCTACGAGCAGTACTTC

V gene: TRBV11-3
J gene: TRBJ2-3
D gene: TRBD2
clone size: .
CDR3 protein: CASSFQAGGTDTQYF
CDR3 DNA: TGTGCCAGCAGCTTCCAAGCGGGAGGTACAGATACGCAGTATTTT

V gene: TRBV12-3/TRBV12-4
J gene: TRBJ2-7
D gene: .
clone size: .
CDR3 protein: CASSGTEDYEQYF
CDR3 DNA: TGTGCCAGCTCCGGGACTGAGGACTACGAGCAGTACTTC

V gene: TRBV6-5
J gene: TRBJ2-5
D gene: .
clone size: .
CDR3 protein: CATAGFQVRETQYF
CDR3 DNA: TGTGCCACGGCTGGGTTCCAGGTTCGGGAGACCCAGTACTTC

V gene: TRBV29-1
J gene: TRBJ1-5
D gene: TRBD1
clone size: .
CDR3 protein: CSVDRRGTQPQHF
CDR3 DNA: TGCAGCGTTGACCGCAGGGGGACACAGCCCCAGCATTTT

V gene: TRBV19
J gene: TRBJ1-2
D gene: .
clone size: .
CDR3 protein: CASSTGIPHGYTF
CDR3 DNA: TGTGCCAGTAGTACAGGGATCCCCCATGGCTACACCTTC

V gene: TRBV21-1
J gene: TRBJ1-1
D gene: .
clone size: .
CDR3 protein: CASERTGVLLLNTEAFF
CDR3 DNA: TGTGCCAGCGAGAGAACAGGGGTTTTATTGTTGAACACTGAAGCTTTCTTT

V gene: TRBV10-3
J gene: TRBJ1-2
D gene: .
clone size: .
CDR3 protein: CAVNRESYGYTF
CDR3 DNA: TGTGCCGTCAACAGGGAAAGCTATGGCTACACCTTC

V gene: TRBV19
J gene: TRBJ2-3
D gene: .
clone size: .
CDR3 protein: CASKVAVSTDTQYF
CDR3 DNA: TGTGCCAGTAAGGTAGCGGTGAGCACAGATACGCAGTATTTT

V gene: TRBV30
J gene: TRBJ2-7
D gene: TRBD2
clone size: .
CDR3 protein: CAWSVRLAGYEQYF
CDR3 DNA: TGTGCCTGGAGTGTACGGTTAGCGGGCTACGAGCAGTACTTC

V gene: TRBV11-3
J gene: TRBJ2-3
D gene: TRBD1
clone size: .
CDR3 protein: CASSSGQGPDTQYF
CDR3 DNA: TGTGCCAGCAGCTCCGGACAGGGCCCAGATACGCAGTATTTT

V gene: TRBV6-4
J gene: TRBJ2-1
D gene: .
clone size: .
CDR3 protein: CASSTEPTTYNEQFF
CDR3 DNA: TGTGCCAGCAGTACAGAACCGACGACGTACAATGAGCAGTTCTTC

V gene: TRBV3-1/TRBV3-2
J gene: TRBJ2-1
D gene: TRBD2
clone size: .
CDR3 protein: CASSQDVRQRGRASNEQFF
CDR3 DNA: TGTGCCAGCAGCCAAGATGTTCGCCAGCGCGGGAGGGCCTCCAATGAGCAGTTCTTC

V gene: TRBV6-5
J gene: TRBJ1-5
D gene: TRBD1
clone size: .
CDR3 protein: CASRGQGGQPQHF
CDR3 DNA: TGTGCCAGCAGAGGACAGGGGGGTCAGCCCCAGCATTTT

V gene: TRBV7-2
J gene: TRBJ1-2
D gene: TRBD1
clone size: .
CDR3 protein: CASSLYRGDGYTF
CDR3 DNA: TGTGCCAGCAGCCTCTACAGGGGCGATGGCTACACCTTC

V gene: TRBV5-4
J gene: TRBJ2-7
D gene: .
clone size: .
CDR3 protein: CASSLAGRESYEQYF
CDR3 DNA: TGTGCCAGCAGCTTGGCCGGGCGGGAATCCTACGAGCAGTACTTC

V gene: TRBV7-6
J gene: TRBJ1-5
D gene: .
clone size: .
CDR3 protein: CASSLGANQPQHF
CDR3 DNA: TGTGCCAGCAGCCTGGGGGCTAATCAGCCCCAGCATTTT